This T cell receptor beta chain was obtained from a study of blood T cell repertoires in COVID-19. The authors' processing: Nucleated cell counts were estimated from reference gene primer amplification. Assay used: immunoSEQ multiplex PCR; TCRdb lists only in-frame clones, some missing. V, J and clone size derive from that table, while D and trimming were established from the DNA sequence. Counted here are about 250,000 clones, about 85% occurring once; the ten biggest clones make up 5% to 7.5%. The CDR3 has 15 residues. Germline V CDR1 and CDR2: SGHVS, FQNEAQ. The V and J ends lost 4 bases and 0 bases respectively, with 12 bases between them. The table lists this clone with a count of one.

The chain employs TRBV7-8 and TRBJ2-5, with D maybe TRBD1 (6 bases). The sequenced sample was PBMCs or T cells enriched from blood (not recorded which). This TCR came from a woman in her forties or fifties who had been exposed to COVID-19. This CDR3 is CASSSGQLYQETQYF. CDR3 nucleotides: TGTGCCAGCAGCTCCGGACAGCTCTACCAAGAGACCCAGTACTTC.